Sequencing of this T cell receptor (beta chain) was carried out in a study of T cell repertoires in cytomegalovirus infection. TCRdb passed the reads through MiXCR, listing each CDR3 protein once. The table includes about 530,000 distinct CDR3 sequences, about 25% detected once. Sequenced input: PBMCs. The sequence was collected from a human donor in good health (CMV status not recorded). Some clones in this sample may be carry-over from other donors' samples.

The CDR3 spells CASSTGQGDRLNYGYTF. The CDR3 DNA reads TGTGCCAGTAGTACGGGACAGGGAGACCGACTAAACTATGGCTACACCTTC. The chain has TRBV19 and TRBJ1-2, with TRBD1 matching 9 bases. J gave up 2 bases and V 4 bases, and 11 bases lay outside the gene matches. Germline V lookup: CDR1 LNHDA, CDR2 SQIVND (reference sequence). The CDR3 has 17 residues.